This T cell receptor (beta chain) stems from a study of cytomegalovirus exposure and HLA in healthy donors. Regarding the study as a whole: Sequencing artifact likely explains a cluster of highly shared sequence variants.

The PCR made use of 60 Vbeta and 13 Jbeta primers. TCRdb keeps only in-frame clones here, not all; method: immunoSEQ multiplex PCR. This sample has some 120,000 clones, with more than 65% found just once. Worth noting for this clone: As yet, its antigen is unknown.

The J segment lost 4 bases and the V segment lost 7 bases, leaving 10 bases of the junction unmatched. Germline V CDR1 and CDR2: LNHDA, SQIVND (reference sequence). This CDR3 comprises 16 residues. This chain links TRBV19 with TRBJ2-1, with 10 bases identical to TRBD2. Input material: PBMCs. This TCR came from a woman aged 40 to 50 in good health and CMV-seropositive. CDR3 protein: CASTSSGSGRYNEQFF. The CDR3 bases are TGTGCCAGTACTTCGAGCGGTAGCGGGAGGTACAATGAGCAGTTCTTC.